Shown below are 11 T cell receptor beta chains from a single sample sequenced in a study of blood T cell repertoires in COVID-19. Measured with immunoSEQ multiplex PCR; TCRdb has only the in-frame clones, and not every one. Of 200,000 to 300,000 clones listed, around nine tenths are singletons. Specimen: PBMCs or T cells enriched from blood (not recorded which). The receptors stem from a woman aged 30 to 39 who had recovered from COVID-19.

This chain uses TRBV13 with TRBJ1-4; D unresolved. The V and J ends lost 4 bases and 3 bases respectively, with 12 bases between them. The length of the CDR3 is 15 residues. Germline CDR1 and CDR2: PRHDT and FYEKMQ (reference sequence). The CDR3, as DNA: TGTGCCAGCAGCTCGGTCGGAGATGCTAATGAAAAACTGTTTTTT. Encoded protein: CASSSVGDANEKLFF.

This rearrangement joins TRBV11-2 to TRBJ2-6; D is unclear. Looked up from germline, CDR1 is SGHAT and CDR2 is FQNNGV. The CDR3 consists of 18 residues. The V and J ends lost 1 base and 0 bases respectively, with 13 bases between them. CDR3 bases: TGTGCCAGCAGCTTAGTAATTCCCACAGACTCTGGGGCCAACGTCCTGACTTTC. Encoded protein: CASSLVIPTDSGANVLTF.

This chain uses TRBV19 with TRBJ1-4; D is unclear. The V and J ends lost 4 bases and 5 bases respectively, with 17 bases between them. Germline V CDR1 and CDR2: LNHDA, SQIVND (reference sequence). The CDR3 spans 16 residues. The CDR3 protein is CASSNPREANNEKLFF. CDR3 bases: TGTGCCAGTAGTAATCCTCGAGAGGCCAACAATGAAAAACTGTTTTTT.

This sequence joins TRBV9 and TRBJ1-6; D gene unclear. Trimming removed 0 bases at V and 6 bases at J, with 10 bases between. Germline V lookup: CDR1 SGDLS, CDR2 YYNGEE. The CDR3 length is 15 residues. CDR3 region: CASSVDSGGNSPLHF. The CDR3 DNA sequence: TGTGCCAGCAGCGTAGATTCGGGAGGTAATTCACCCCTCCACTTT.

The CDR3 DNA reads TGTGCCAGTAGTTGGACAGGGGAAACCAATCAGCCCCAGCATTTT. It is translated as CASSWTGETNQPQHF. The V call is TRBV19, the J call TRBJ1-5; 9 bases line up with TRBD1. The CDR3 is 15 residues long. Trimming at V came to 5 bases and at J to 3 bases, leaving 5 bases not matched to a gene. Per the germline V gene, CDR1 is LNHDA and CDR2 is SQIVND (reference sequence).

The chain uses TRBV5-1 and TRBJ1-2; D gene uncertain. Germline loops: CDR1 SGHRS, CDR2 YFSETQ. The ends were cut back, 0 bases at V and 0 bases at J, with 9 bases in the middle. This CDR3 is 15 amino acids long. The CDR3 DNA follows: TGCGCCAGCAGCTTGGACGAGTTAGCTAACTATGGCTACACCTTC. Its translation: CASSLDELANYGYTF.

The rearrangement uses TRBV29-1 and TRBJ2-1, with 7 bases lining up with TRBD2. The germline gives CDR1 SQVTM, CDR2 ANQGSEA. J lost 5 bases, V lost 1 base, and 8 bases had no gene match. The CDR3 contains 15 residues. CDR3 DNA sequence: TGCAGCGTTGAAGGGGAGGGATTAAGGGACAATGAGCAGTTCTTC. Its protein product is CSVEGEGLRDNEQFF.

This clone was seen a single time. CDR3 DNA sequence: TGTGCCAGCACCTATAAAACGACAGAGTCCTACGAGCAGTACTTC. Protein sequence: CASTYKTTESYEQYF. The chain recombines TRBV9 with TRBJ2-7; possible D gene TRBD1, 5 bases. V was pared by 6 bases and J by 1 base, with 17 bases between. The CDR3 covers 15 residues. The germline gives CDR1 SGDLS, CDR2 YYNGEE.

The chain has TRBV5-8 and TRBJ1-4; no definite D call. With 3 bases removed from V and 7 bases from J, the gap between germline ends came to 13 bases. The CDR3 covers 14 residues. Looked up from germline, CDR1 is SGHTS and CDR2 is YDEGEE. CDR3 bases: TGTGCCAGCAGCTCCGGTTACGGAGGTGAAAAACTGTTTTTT. Amino acid sequence: CASSSGYGGEKLFF.

This clone has a single count. This chain connects TRBV5-4 to TRBJ1-1; D may be TRBD1 (5 bases). The germline V and J ends were trimmed by 0 bases and 5 bases, with 11 bases remaining between them. The V gene's germline CDR1 is SGHNT and CDR2 YYREEE (reference sequence). The CDR3 is 14 residues long. The CDR3 sequence: CASSLGQIKTEAFF. The CDR3 nucleotides are TGTGCCAGCAGCTTGGGACAGATAAAGACTGAAGCTTTCTTT.

The table lists this clone with a few counts. The chain's CDR3 is CASLRGRGTEAFF. The CDR3 region has the DNA TGTGCCAGCCTCAGAGGGAGGGGAACTGAAGCTTTCTTT. The chain recombines TRBV6-5 with TRBJ1-1, with D possibly matching TRBD1 (5 bases). This CDR3 contains 13 residues. V was pared by 8 bases and J by 5 bases, with 15 bases between. Germline V gene lookup returns CDR1 MNHEY and CDR2 SVGAGI.